Listed below are T cell receptor beta chains from one sample, sequenced in a study of PD-1 blockade in classical Hodgkin lymphoma. Repertoires were generated with immunoSEQ multiplex PCR, while TCRdb's copy carries only in-frame clones and drops some. The sample has about 84,000 clones, around 86% seen once. This sample comprised peripheral blood mononuclear cells (PBMCs), obtained at baseline. The receptors were gathered from a human donor with classical Hodgkin lymphoma. CDR3s include the opening cysteine and the closing phenylalanine or tryptophan. D genes are given only for firm matches. The size of a clone is reported for some rows only, either as once, few or many, or as a class for expanded clones.

V gene,D gene,J gene,clone size,CDR3 protein,CDR3 DNA
TRBV2,TRBD1,TRBJ1-1,.,CASTQRAGQLNTEAFF,TGTGCCAGCACCCAAAGGGCGGGACAGTTGAACACTGAAGCTTTCTTT
TRBV10-3,TRBD1,TRBJ1-1,.,CAISGGANTEAFF,TGTGCCATTTCAGGGGGCGCGAACACTGAAGCTTTCTTT
TRBV7-2,.,TRBJ1-1,few,CASSLWPRRPEAFF,TGTGCCAGCAGCTTATGGCCTCGTCGCCCTGAAGCTTTCTTT
TRBV6-6,.,TRBJ2-5,once,CASSYSRQNQETQYF,TGTGCCAGCAGTTACTCGAGACAGAATCAAGAGACCCAGTACTTC
TRBV5-1,.,TRBJ2-7,few,CASSLGNDDLYEQYF,TGCGCCAGCAGCTTGGGCAATGATGATCTCTACGAGCAGTACTTC
TRBV19,.,TRBJ2-7,few,CASSMAQGHDEQYF,TGTGCCAGTAGTATGGCTCAGGGTCACGACGAGCAGTACTTC
TRBV5-1,TRBD2,TRBJ2-2,.,CASSLGLAVGNGELFF,TGCGCCAGCAGCCTCGGACTAGCCGTCGGGAACGGGGAGCTGTTTTTT
TRBV21-1,.,TRBJ1-4,.,CASSKAIGTATNEKLFF,TGTGCCAGCAGCAAAGCAATAGGTACGGCAACTAATGAAAAACTGTTTTTT
TRBV6-4,.,TRBJ2-7,.,CASSDSNYEQYF,TGTGCCAGCAGTGACAGCAACTACGAGCAGTACTTC
TRBV4-3,.,TRBJ1-2,.,CASSQGVDYGYTF,TGCGCCAGCAGCCAAGGGGTAGACTATGGCTACACCTTC
TRBV4-2,TRBD1,TRBJ1-1,.,CASSVQQGKGTEAFF,TGTGCCAGCAGCGTACAACAGGGGAAGGGGACTGAAGCTTTCTTT
TRBV7-2,.,TRBJ2-3,.,CASSLTPVGTDTQYF,TGTGCCAGCAGCTTGACTCCTGTGGGGACGGATACGCAGTATTTT
TRBV9,.,TRBJ1-4,.,CASSVFSGQEKLFF,TGTGCCAGCAGCGTTTTCTCCGGACAGGAAAAACTGTTTTTT
TRBV19,.,TRBJ1-2,.,CASSIGLPLRHGYTF,TGTGCCAGTAGTATTGGGCTTCCCCTTCGTCATGGCTACACCTTC
TRBV9,.,TRBJ1-2,.,CASSVEAQGHQGYTF,TGTGCCAGCAGCGTAGAAGCTCAGGGTCATCAGGGCTACACCTTC
TRBV4-3,TRBD1,TRBJ2-1,.,CASSQGLGTGFLLEQFF,TGCGCCAGCAGCCAAGGTTTGGGGACAGGGTTTTTGTTGGAGCAGTTCTTC